This is a list of T cell receptor beta chains from one sample in a study of cytomegalovirus exposure and HLA in healthy donors. TCRdb's table, derived via immunoSEQ multiplex PCR, lists solely in-frame clones and lacks some. Of some 120,000 clones in the sample, roughly 9% are singletons; the top ten hold less than 4%. Sequencing was done on a sample of PBMCs. The receptor set was obtained from a man between 25 and 39 years old in good health and CMV-seronegative. The CDR3 runs from the conserved cysteine through the conserved F or W. Each record gives: CDR3 protein, V gene, J gene.

CASSQASTLSSFGLSTQYF	TRBV4-1	TRBJ2-5
CASSLAGGPPPYGYTF	TRBV28	TRBJ1-2
CASSSGASGNTIYF	TRBV6-5	TRBJ1-3
CASSQGGDSGKVGGYEQYF	TRBV4-1	TRBJ2-7
CASSYSRSKRFTEAFF	TRBV6-5	TRBJ1-1
CASSSEGGYGETQYF	TRBV5-1	TRBJ2-5
CASSVRTGALAALHF	TRBV5-6	TRBJ1-6
CASSLSGTSGNNEQFF	TRBV5-6	TRBJ2-1
CASTNRGTGGTGELFF	TRBV7-3	TRBJ2-2
CAWSARTGGIYGYTF	TRBV30	TRBJ1-2
CSVVGRLVAGQETQYF	TRBV29-1	TRBJ2-5
CASSYEGVGGNTIYF	TRBV6-5	TRBJ1-3
CASSGDRYYEQYF	TRBV2	TRBJ2-7
CASSLVPGGETQYF	TRBV5-5	TRBJ2-5
CASSQTDREDAYEQYF	TRBV7-9	TRBJ2-7
CASSEGGDRLGGYTF	TRBV2	TRBJ1-2
CASSSHRAWVAFF	TRBV28	TRBJ1-1
CASSTVAADTQYF	TRBV19	TRBJ2-3
CASSLQGEVIDTQYF	TRBV5-1	TRBJ2-3
CASTSWGGDPNTIYF	TRBV6-1	TRBJ1-3
CASSGTGEGSTEAFF	TRBV2	TRBJ1-1
CAISELVKGQGREQYF	TRBV10-3	TRBJ2-5
CASMAVVNTEAFF	TRBV19	TRBJ1-1
CASSSYRGTEAFF	TRBV7-2	TRBJ1-1
CASGLYRGSGNTIYF	TRBV12-5	TRBJ1-3
CSVFAGVLTYEQYF	TRBV29-1	TRBJ2-7
CASSLGRTGVTYEQYF	TRBV7-8	TRBJ2-7
CASSFRGGSNYEQYF	TRBV18	TRBJ2-7
CASSQGTQTGYNEQFF	TRBV14	TRBJ2-1
CASSSWTGVTGELFF	TRBV5-8	TRBJ2-2
CASSPRGDTSYGQYF	TRBV6-5	TRBJ2-7
CASSLAGGPYNEQFF	TRBV27	TRBJ2-1
CASSEGQNTQYF	TRBV18	TRBJ2-3
CASSPVRDSSYGYTF	TRBV18	TRBJ1-2
CASIPGGSGANVLTF	TRBV2	TRBJ2-6
CSVPTENTGELFF	TRBV29-1	TRBJ2-2
CASSSREQPQHF	TRBV21-1	TRBJ1-5
CASSYSSGNQPQHF	TRBV6-5	TRBJ1-5
CAWTGYTEAFF	TRBV30	TRBJ1-1
CASSGTQGDEQFF	TRBV11-2	TRBJ2-1
CASSKKGPWRGSYNEQFF	TRBV21-1	TRBJ2-1
CASRWSTSGANEQFF	TRBV6-5	TRBJ2-1
CASSLAGMTGLREQFF	TRBV7-2	TRBJ2-1
CASSLQGDSNQPQHF	TRBV19	TRBJ1-5
CASSGSRLAGVDPDTQYF	TRBV7-9	TRBJ2-3
CASSRLDGGTDTQYF	TRBV5-6	TRBJ2-3
CASSLGVAETQYF	TRBV11-3	TRBJ2-5
CATSRGRSGTQYF	TRBV15	TRBJ2-5
CASSSDRGTVNEQFF	TRBV5-4	TRBJ2-1
CASSPDRGNQPQHF	TRBV18	TRBJ1-5
CASSLEGQPNTGELFF	TRBV5-8	TRBJ2-2
CASSTVQGKQFF	TRBV19	TRBJ2-1
CASSESPGQRSGNTIYF	TRBV6-1	TRBJ1-3
CASSLFLQGSDGYTF	TRBV4-3	TRBJ1-2
CASGTGGFGYTF	TRBV27	TRBJ1-2
CASSPGRGGYGYTF	TRBV2	TRBJ1-2
CASSRQGRGGEKLFF	TRBV4-1	TRBJ1-4
CASRGQGSYNSPLHF	TRBV2	TRBJ1-6
CASSPTGGYPRETQYF	TRBV28	TRBJ2-5